The clone carrying this T cell receptor (beta chain) has just a few counts. This entry is derived from a study of T cell repertoires in cytomegalovirus infection. Turning to the study itself: The public TCR beta signatures pointed to both CMV infection and matching HLA type.

TCRdb re-derived calls from the reads in MiXCR, one entry per CDR3 protein. The sample records 150,000 to 200,000 distinct CDR3 sequences, more than 15% being singletons. The CDR3 loop spans 15 amino acids. Losses at the gene ends were 4 bases for V and 8 bases for J; bases not matched to a gene: 11. The germline gives CDR1 SGHKS, CDR2 YYEKEE (reference sequence). The sample comprised CD8+ T cells from PBMCs. This clonotype originated in a human donor in good health (CMV status not recorded). Some clones in this sample may be carry-over from other donors' samples. J is TRBJ2-1 and V is TRBV5-5; 8 nucleotides line up with TRBD1. Written as DNA, the CDR3 is TGTGCCAGCAGCCCGGACAGGGTGGCGGGCGATGAGCAGTTCTTC. Protein product: CASSPDRVAGDEQFF.